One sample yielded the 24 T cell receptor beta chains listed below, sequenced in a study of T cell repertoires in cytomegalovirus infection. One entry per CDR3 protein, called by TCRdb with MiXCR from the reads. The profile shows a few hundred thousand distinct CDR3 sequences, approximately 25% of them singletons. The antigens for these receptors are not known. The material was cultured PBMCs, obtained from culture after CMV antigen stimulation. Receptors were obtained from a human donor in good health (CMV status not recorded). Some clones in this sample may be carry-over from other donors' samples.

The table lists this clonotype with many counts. The CDR3 sequence is CASSLAPRADSNQPQHF. DNA for the CDR3: TGTGCCAGCAGCTTAGCGCCCAGGGCCGATAGCAATCAGCCCCAGCATTTT. The chain uses TRBV7-2 and TRBJ1-5; possibly TRBD1 for D (5 bases). The CDR3 totals 17 residues. The V gene's germline CDR1 is SGHTA and CDR2 FQGNSA. The germline V and J ends were trimmed by 0 bases and 0 bases, with 12 bases remaining between them.

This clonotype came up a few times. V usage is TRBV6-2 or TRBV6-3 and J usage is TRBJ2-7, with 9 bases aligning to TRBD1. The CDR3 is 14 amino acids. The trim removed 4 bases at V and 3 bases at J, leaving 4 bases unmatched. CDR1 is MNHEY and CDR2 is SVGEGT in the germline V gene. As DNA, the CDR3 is TGTGCCAGCAGTTCCTCGACAGGGGGCTACGAGCAGTACTTC. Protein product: CASSSSTGGYEQYF.

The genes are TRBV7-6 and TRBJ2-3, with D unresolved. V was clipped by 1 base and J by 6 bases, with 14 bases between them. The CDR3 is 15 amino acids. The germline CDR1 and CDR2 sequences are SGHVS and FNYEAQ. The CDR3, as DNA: TGTGCCAGCAGCTTAGTAGGACGTGGATTCGATACGCAGTATTTT. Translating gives CASSLVGRGFDTQYF.

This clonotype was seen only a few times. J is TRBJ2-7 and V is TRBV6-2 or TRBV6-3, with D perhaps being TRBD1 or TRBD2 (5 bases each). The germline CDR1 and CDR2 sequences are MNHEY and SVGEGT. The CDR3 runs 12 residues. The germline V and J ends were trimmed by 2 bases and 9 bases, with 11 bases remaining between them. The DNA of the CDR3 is TGTGCCAGCAGTTACCCCATGGGACCGCAGTACTTC. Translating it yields CASSYPMGPQYF.

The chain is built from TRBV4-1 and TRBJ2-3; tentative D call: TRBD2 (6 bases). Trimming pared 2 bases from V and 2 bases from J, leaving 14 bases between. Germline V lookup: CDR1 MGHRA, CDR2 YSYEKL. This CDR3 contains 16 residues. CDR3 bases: TGCGCCAGCAGCCAACTTAGCGGAACACTCACAGATACGCAGTATTTT. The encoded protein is CASSQLSGTLTDTQYF.

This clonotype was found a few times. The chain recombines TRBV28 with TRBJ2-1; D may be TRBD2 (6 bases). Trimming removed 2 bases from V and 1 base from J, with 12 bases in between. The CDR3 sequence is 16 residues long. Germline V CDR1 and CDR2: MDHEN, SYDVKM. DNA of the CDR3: TGTGCCAGCAGTTTAATTCGGGAGAGGTCCTACAATGAGCAGTTCTTC. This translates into CASSLIRERSYNEQFF. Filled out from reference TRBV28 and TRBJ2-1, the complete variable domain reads DVKVTQSSRYLVKRTGEKVFLECVQDMDHENMFWYRQDPGLGLRLIYFSYDVKMKEKGDIPEGYSVSREKKERFSLILESASTNQTSMYLCASSLIRERSYNEQFFGPGTRLTVL.

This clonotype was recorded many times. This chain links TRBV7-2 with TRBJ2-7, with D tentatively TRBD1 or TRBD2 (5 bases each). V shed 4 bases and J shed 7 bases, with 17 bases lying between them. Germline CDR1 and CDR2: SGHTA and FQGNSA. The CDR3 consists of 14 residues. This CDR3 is CASSSGTGRREQYF. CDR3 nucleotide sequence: TGTGCCAGCAGCTCTGGGACGGGCCGTCGAGAGCAGTACTTC.

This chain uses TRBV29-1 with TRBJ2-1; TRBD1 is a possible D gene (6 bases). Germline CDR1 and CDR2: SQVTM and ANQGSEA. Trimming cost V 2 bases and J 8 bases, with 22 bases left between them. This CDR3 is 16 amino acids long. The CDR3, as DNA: TGCAGCGTTGAAATCCTCACCAGGGGAGCTGTCTATGAGCAGTTCTTC. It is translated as CSVEILTRGAVYEQFF.

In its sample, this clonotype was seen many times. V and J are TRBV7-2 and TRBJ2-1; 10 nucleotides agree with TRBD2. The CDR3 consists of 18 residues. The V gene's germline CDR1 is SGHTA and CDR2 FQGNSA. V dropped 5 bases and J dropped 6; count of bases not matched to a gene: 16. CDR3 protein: CASSPPGAGGPRGNEQFF. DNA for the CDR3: TGTGCCAGCAGCCCCCCGGGAGCGGGAGGGCCCCGGGGCAATGAGCAGTTCTTC.

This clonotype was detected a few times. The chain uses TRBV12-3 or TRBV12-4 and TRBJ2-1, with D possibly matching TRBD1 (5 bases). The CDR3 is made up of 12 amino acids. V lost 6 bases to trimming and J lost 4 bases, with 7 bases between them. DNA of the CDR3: TGTGCCAGCAGACAGGTATACAATGAGCAGTTCTTC. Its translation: CASRQVYNEQFF.

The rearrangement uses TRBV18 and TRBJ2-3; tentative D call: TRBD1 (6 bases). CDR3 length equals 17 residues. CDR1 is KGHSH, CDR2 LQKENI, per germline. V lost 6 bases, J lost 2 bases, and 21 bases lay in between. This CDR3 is CASSLPVRDNYTDTQYF. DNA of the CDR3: TGTGCCAGCTCCCTTCCGGTACGGGACAATTACACAGATACGCAGTATTTT.

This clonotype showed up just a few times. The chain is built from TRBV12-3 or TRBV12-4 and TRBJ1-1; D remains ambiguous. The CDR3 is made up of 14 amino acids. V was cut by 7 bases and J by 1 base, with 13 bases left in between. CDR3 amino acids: CASTRGGTNTEAFF. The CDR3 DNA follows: TGTGCCAGCACCCGTGGAGGTACGAACACTGAAGCTTTCTTT.

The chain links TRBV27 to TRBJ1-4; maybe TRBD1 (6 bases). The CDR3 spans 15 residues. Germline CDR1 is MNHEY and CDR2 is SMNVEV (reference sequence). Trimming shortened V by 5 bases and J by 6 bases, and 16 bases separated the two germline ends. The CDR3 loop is CASSPRTVRDEKLFF. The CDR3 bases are TGTGCCAGCAGTCCTCGGACAGTCCGGGATGAAAAACTGTTTTTT.

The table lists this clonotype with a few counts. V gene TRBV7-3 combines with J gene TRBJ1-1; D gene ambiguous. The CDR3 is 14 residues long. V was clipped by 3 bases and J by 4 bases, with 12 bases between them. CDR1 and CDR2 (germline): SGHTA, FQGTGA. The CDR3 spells CASSLIPFSTEAFF. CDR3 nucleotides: TGTGCCAGCAGCTTGATTCCTTTTAGCACTGAAGCTTTCTTT. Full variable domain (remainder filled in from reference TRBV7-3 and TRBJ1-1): GAGVSQTPSNKVTEKGKYVELRCDPISGHTALYWYRQSLGQGPEFLIYFQGTGAADDSGLPNDRFFAVRPEGSVSTLKIQRTERGDSAVYLCASSLIPFSTEAFFGQGTRLTVV.

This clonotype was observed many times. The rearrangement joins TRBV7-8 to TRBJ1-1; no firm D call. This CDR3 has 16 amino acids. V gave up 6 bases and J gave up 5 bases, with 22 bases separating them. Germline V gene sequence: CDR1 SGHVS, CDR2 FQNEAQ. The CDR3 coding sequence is TGTGCCAGCAGTTTAAACCCGACCGGTCTAAGGACTGAAGCTTTCTTT. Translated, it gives CASSLNPTGLRTEAFF.

In nucleotides, the CDR3 is TGTGCCAGCAGCGGGACTAGCACAGATACGCAGTATTTT. Protein sequence: CASSGTSTDTQYF. The chain carries TRBV7-8 and TRBJ2-3; D possibly corresponds to TRBD2 (6 bases). Germline CDR1 SGHVS, CDR2 FQNEAQ. V lost 5 bases to trimming and J lost 0 bases, with 6 bases between them. CDR3 size: 13 residues.

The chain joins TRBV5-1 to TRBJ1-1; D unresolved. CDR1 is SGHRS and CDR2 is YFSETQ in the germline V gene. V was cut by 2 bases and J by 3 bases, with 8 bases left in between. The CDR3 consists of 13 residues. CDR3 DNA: TGCGCCAGCAGCTTTAATGGGGACACTGAAGCTTTCTTT. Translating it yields CASSFNGDTEAFF.

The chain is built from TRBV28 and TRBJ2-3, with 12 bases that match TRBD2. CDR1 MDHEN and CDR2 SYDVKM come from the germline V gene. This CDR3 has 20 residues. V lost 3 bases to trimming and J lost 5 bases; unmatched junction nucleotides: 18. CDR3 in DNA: TGTGCCAGCAGTTTGCATATTACGGCTAGCGGGAGGGCCGTACAAGATACGCAGTATTTT. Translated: CASSLHITASGRAVQDTQYF.

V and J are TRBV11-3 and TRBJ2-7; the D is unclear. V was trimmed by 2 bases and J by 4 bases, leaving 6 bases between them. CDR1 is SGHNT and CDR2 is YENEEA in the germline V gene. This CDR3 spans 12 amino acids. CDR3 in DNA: TGTGCCAGCAGCTTAACCAAGTACGAGCAGTACGTC. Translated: CASSLTKYEQYV.

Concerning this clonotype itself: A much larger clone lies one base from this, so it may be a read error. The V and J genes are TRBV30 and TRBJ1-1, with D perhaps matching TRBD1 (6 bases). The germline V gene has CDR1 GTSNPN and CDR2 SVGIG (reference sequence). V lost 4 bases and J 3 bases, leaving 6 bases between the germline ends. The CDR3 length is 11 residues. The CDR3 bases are TGTGCCTGGAACAGGGACACTGAAGCTTTCTTT. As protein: CAWNRDTEAFF.

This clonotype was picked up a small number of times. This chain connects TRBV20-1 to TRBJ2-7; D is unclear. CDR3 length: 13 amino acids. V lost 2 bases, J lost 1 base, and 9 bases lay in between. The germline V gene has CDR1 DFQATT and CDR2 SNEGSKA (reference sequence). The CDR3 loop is CSARPQRSYEQYF. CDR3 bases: TGCAGTGCTAGACCCCAGAGGTCCTACGAGCAGTACTTC.

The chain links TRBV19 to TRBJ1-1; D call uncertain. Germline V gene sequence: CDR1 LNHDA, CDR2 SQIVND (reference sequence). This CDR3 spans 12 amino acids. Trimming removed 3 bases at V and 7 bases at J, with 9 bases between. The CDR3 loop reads CASSISRHEAFF. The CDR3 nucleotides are TGTGCCAGTAGTATTTCCAGGCATGAAGCTTTCTTT.

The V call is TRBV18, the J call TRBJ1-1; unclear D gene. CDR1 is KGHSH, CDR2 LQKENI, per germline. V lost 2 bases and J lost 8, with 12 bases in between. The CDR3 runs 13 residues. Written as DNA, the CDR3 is TGTGCCAGCTCACCAGCAGAAATGGTAGAAGCTTTCTTT. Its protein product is CASSPAEMVEAFF.

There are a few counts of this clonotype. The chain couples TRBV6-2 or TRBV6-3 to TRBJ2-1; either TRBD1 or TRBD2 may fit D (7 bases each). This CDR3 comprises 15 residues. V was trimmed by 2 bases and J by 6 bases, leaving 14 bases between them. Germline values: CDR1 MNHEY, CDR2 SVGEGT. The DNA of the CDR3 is TGTGCCAGCAGTTACGAGACAGGGAGGGTCAATGAGCAGTTCTTC. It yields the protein CASSYETGRVNEQFF.